These 13 T cell receptor beta chains came from one sample sequenced in a study of T cell repertoires in cytomegalovirus infection. These receptors' antigens are unknown. TCRdb recomputed calls from the reads with MiXCR, one row per CDR3 protein. The sample has roughly 730,000 distinct CDR3 sequences, around 30% seen once. The sample here was cultured PBMCs, taken from culture after CMV antigen stimulation. Every receptor here comes from a human donor in good health (CMV status not recorded). Some clones in this sample may be carry-over from other donors' samples.

The CDR3 DNA reads TGCAGTGCTAGAATGCTAGCGGGAGTCAATGAGCAGTTCTTC. This sequence encodes CSARMLAGVNEQFF. V and J are TRBV20-1 and TRBJ2-1, with 10 bases lining up with TRBD2. The CDR3 consists of 14 residues. The V gene end was trimmed by 2 bases and the J gene end by 6 bases; junction bases not matched to a gene: 4. Looked up from germline, CDR1 is DFQATT and CDR2 is SNEGSKA (reference sequence).

This clonotype was detected only a few times. The chain recombines TRBV4-1 with TRBJ2-3, with 8 bases identical to TRBD1. The CDR3 totals 17 residues. The germline gives CDR1 MGHRA, CDR2 YSYEKL. Trimming removed 4 bases from V and 4 bases from J; junction bases left unmatched: 13. CDR3 amino acids: CASSPAGTGLSADTQYF. In DNA form, the CDR3 reads TGCGCCAGCAGCCCTGCCGGGACAGGTCTCAGCGCAGATACGCAGTATTTT.

This clonotype has a handful of counts. The chain has TRBV7-9 and TRBJ2-1; the match to TRBD1 covers 8 bases. The germline V gene has CDR1 SEHNR and CDR2 FQNEAQ (reference sequence). CDR3 size: 12 residues. V shed 6 bases and J 9 bases; nucleotides not matched to a gene: 4. Here the CDR3 reads CASSTDRGEQFF. The CDR3 DNA reads TGTGCCAGCAGTACCGACAGGGGTGAGCAGTTCTTC. Filled out from reference TRBV7-9 and TRBJ2-1, the complete variable domain reads DTGVSQNPRHKITKRGQNVTFRCDPISEHNRLYWYRQTLGQGPEFLTYFQNEAQLEKSRLLSDRFSAERPKGSFSTLEIQRTEQGDSAMYLCASSTDRGEQFFGPGTRLTVL.

The rearrangement links TRBV29-1 to TRBJ2-5, with 15 bases lining up with TRBD2. The length of the CDR3 is 16 residues. CDR1 SQVTM and CDR2 ANQGSEA come from the germline V gene. Losses at the gene ends were 3 bases for V and 5 bases for J; bases not matched to a gene: 7. The CDR3 DNA reads TGCAGCGTTGATGTCCCTGGGACTAGCGGGGGGGAGACCCAGTACTTC. It encodes CSVDVPGTSGGETQYF.

This clonotype was counted ten times or more. As DNA, the CDR3 is TGTGCCAGCAGCTTAGAGTACACCGGGGAGCTGTTTTTT. It specifies CASSLEYTGELFF. The rearrangement uses TRBV7-2 and TRBJ2-2; D is ambiguous. Between the trimmed V and J ends, which lost 1 base and 3 bases, there was a span of 3 bases. CDR3 length equals 13 residues. Germline-derived CDR1 and CDR2 are SGHTA and FQGNSA.

This clonotype was seen a few times. The V gene is TRBV6-5, the J gene TRBJ1-5, with TRBD1 matching 10 bases. Trimming took 6 bases from V and 7 from J; bases not matched to a gene: 12. CDR1 and CDR2 from the germline V gene are MNHEY and SVGAGI. CDR3 size: 16 residues. CDR3 protein: CASRYNAGTGDQPQHF. The CDR3 nucleotides read TGTGCCAGCAGGTACAATGCCGGGACAGGGGACCAGCCCCAGCATTTT.

V is TRBV6-5 and J is TRBJ2-1, with 8 positions matching TRBD2. Germline trimming cut 4 bases from V and 1 base from J; bases unmatched to any gene: 12. Germline lookup yields CDR1 MNHEY and CDR2 SVGAGI. This CDR3 contains 18 residues. In DNA form, the CDR3 reads TGTGCCAGCAGTTGGCGTCTAGCGGGCGGAACTTCCTACAATGAGCAGTTCTTC. Amino acids: CASSWRLAGGTSYNEQFF.

The genes are TRBV5-1 and TRBJ2-1; no reliable D call. There are 13 residues in the CDR3. V gave up 4 bases and J gave up 2 bases, with 7 bases separating them. Per the germline V gene, CDR1 is SGHRS and CDR2 is YFSETQ. The CDR3 bases are TGCGCCAGCAGCCCAGAAGCCTACAATGAGCAGTTCTTC. Its protein is CASSPEAYNEQFF.

This chain's CDR3 is CATRGGRLAPYNEQFF. CDR3 coding DNA: TGTGCCACCCGGGGGGGCCGACTAGCGCCCTACAATGAGCAGTTCTTC. The chain employs TRBV6-2 or TRBV6-3 and TRBJ2-1; TRBD2 matches 8 bases. Germline loops: CDR1 MNHEY, CDR2 SVGEGT. The V segment lost 10 bases and the J segment 2 bases; nucleotides outside the gene matches: 13. The CDR3 loop spans 16 amino acids.

This clonotype was seen repeatedly, ten times or more. The chain carries TRBV7-2 and TRBJ1-6; D is uncertain. The CDR3 sequence is 13 residues long. Germline loops: CDR1 SGHTA, CDR2 FQGNSA. The V gene lost 5 bases and the J gene lost 8 bases, with 10 bases spanning the gap. The chain's CDR3 is CASSPRRDSPLHF. The CDR3 nucleotides are TGTGCCAGCAGCCCCCGGAGGGATTCACCCCTCCACTTT.

The chain combines TRBV28 with TRBJ2-3; unclear D gene. The length of the CDR3 is 14 residues. Germline assignment: CDR1 MDHEN and CDR2 SYDVKM. V was cut by 6 bases and J by 2 bases, with 12 bases left in between. The CDR3 here is CASSRLSPTDTQYF. CDR3 DNA sequence: TGTGCCAGCAGCAGGTTATCCCCCACAGATACGCAGTATTTT.

In its sample, this clonotype was seen a few times. V usage is TRBV6-2 or TRBV6-3 and J usage is TRBJ2-1, with D perhaps matching TRBD2 (6 bases). The germline gives CDR1 MNHEY, CDR2 SVGEGT. This CDR3 comprises 15 residues. V gave up 4 bases and J gave up 1 base, with 11 bases separating them. DNA of the CDR3: TGTGCCAGCAGTTCCCGGCGGGGATCCTACAATGAGCAGTTCTTC. It codes for CASSSRRGSYNEQFF.

In this sample, this clonotype turned up many times. The rearrangement links TRBV7-2 to TRBJ2-5, with TRBD1 identical over 10 bases. The V segment lost 8 bases and the J segment 5 bases; nucleotides outside the gene matches: 11. This CDR3 region has 15 residues. Germline CDR1 and CDR2: SGHTA and FQGNSA. CDR3 sequence reads: CASCPRDRGRETQYF. The CDR3 DNA reads TGTGCCAGCTGCCCCCGGGACAGGGGACGGGAGACCCAGTACTTC. Combining the CDR3 with reference TRBV7-2 and TRBJ2-5 gives the whole variable domain GAGVSQSPSNKVTEKGKDVELRCDPISGHTALYWYRQSLGQGLEFLIYFQGNSAPDKSGLPSDRFSAERTGGSVSTLTIQRTQQEDSAVYLCASCPRDRGRETQYFGPGTRLLVL.